The 12 T cell receptor beta chains presented below share a single source sample, sequenced in a study of monozygotic twins with inflammatory bowel disease. TCRdb re-analyzed the 5' RACE reads; it lists each CDR3 protein once, without DNA. This sample lists about 350,000 distinct CDR3 sequences; its ten largest clones have under 2.5%. Sequencing was performed on blood. The source of these receptors is a human donor with ulcerative colitis or Crohn's disease, or a healthy co-twin of an affected twin (not recorded which).

This chain uses TRBV9 with TRBJ2-2; the D gene TCRdb calls, TRBD2, cannot be checked with no DNA. The germline gives CDR1 SGDLS, CDR2 YYNGEE. This CDR3 region has 12 residues. The CDR3 spells CASGPSTGELFF.

V usage is TRBV5-1 and J usage is TRBJ2-1. In germline, CDR1 is SGHRS, CDR2 YFSETQ. The CDR3 covers 16 residues. The chain's CDR3 is CASSLEAELLYNEQFF.

The chain's CDR3 is CASSTGRNTEAFF. J is TRBJ1-1 and V is TRBV18. The CDR3 length is 13 residues. The V gene's germline CDR1 is KGHSH and CDR2 LQKENI.

The V call is TRBV12-3 or TRBV12-4, the J call TRBJ2-7; the TCRdb call, TRBD2, lacks DNA for checking. This CDR3 has 13 residues. The chain's CDR3 is CASSPARYREQYF.

This chain joins TRBV14 and TRBJ2-3; TCRdb reports TRBD2, a call that lacks DNA to check it against. The CDR3 has 17 amino acids. CDR1 and CDR2 from the germline V gene are SGHDN and FVKESK. CDR3 in amino acids: CASSPTKPREGPDTQYF. The whole variable domain, remainder taken from reference TRBV14 and TRBJ2-3, is EAGVTQFPSHSVIEKGQTVTLRCDPISGHDNLYWYRRVMGKEIKFLLHFVKESKQDESGMPNNRFLAERTGGTYSTLKVQPAELEDSGVYFCASSPTKPREGPDTQYFGPGTRLTVL.

The chain recombines TRBV6-1 with TRBJ2-2; TCRdb's D call, TRBD2, is unchecked because there is no DNA. The CDR3 totals 16 residues. Germline CDR1 and CDR2: MNHNS and SASEGT. CDR3 protein: CASSKRGEAHTGELFF.

The V gene is TRBV25-1, the J gene TRBJ2-7; TCRdb reports TRBD1, a call that lacks DNA to check it against. Germline CDR1 MGHDK, CDR2 SYGVNS. The CDR3 is made up of 14 amino acids. The CDR3 protein is CASSLPGTSYEQYF.

This sequence joins TRBV6-5 and TRBJ1-2; the D call from TCRdb, TRBD1, cannot be confirmed without DNA. This CDR3 is built from 13 residues. Germline CDR1 reads MNHEY; CDR2 reads SVGAGI. The chain's CDR3 is CASSNGGNYGYTF.

The rearrangement links TRBV4-1 to TRBJ1-4; the D gene TCRdb calls, TRBD1, cannot be checked with no DNA. This CDR3 has 16 amino acids. CDR1 MGHRA and CDR2 YSYEKL come from the germline V gene. CDR3 residues: CASSQDGTDFYEKLFF.

This sequence joins TRBV12-3 or TRBV12-4 and TRBJ1-1. CDR3 length: 14 amino acids. The CDR3 is CASSLAAGKTGAFF.

The CDR3 spells CSVDGLIYGYTF. The chain employs TRBV29-1 and TRBJ1-2. This CDR3 contains 12 residues. Germline V gene lookup returns CDR1 SQVTM and CDR2 ANQGSEA.

This CDR3 is CASTFGLARDNEQFF. The chain carries TRBV7-2 and TRBJ2-1; TCRdb outputs TRBD2, but without DNA this stays unchecked. The CDR3 length is 15 residues. CDR1 and CDR2 from the germline V gene are SGHTA and FQGNSA.